The 20 T cell receptor beta chains below come from one sample, sequenced in a study of shared clonotypes between healthy human individuals. Assay: immunoSEQ multiplex PCR; the TCRdb copy retains only in-frame clones and omits some. Here the sample spans roughly 380,000 clones, about 96% being singletons. The sequencing input was memory CD8+ T cells sorted from blood. Stated subset: CD45RO+ cells pooled with CCR7-negative TemRA cells. The receptors derive from a man aged 30 to 45 in good health.

The chain joins TRBV7-8 to TRBJ2-5; D gene unclear. Between the trimmed V and J ends, which lost 3 bases and 2 bases, there was a span of 10 bases. This CDR3 region has 14 residues. Germline V lookup: CDR1 SGHVS, CDR2 FQNEAQ. CDR3 sequence: CASSFRLSQETQYF. CDR3 coding DNA: TGTGCCAGCAGCTTTCGGCTGTCACAAGAGACCCAGTACTTC.

The genes are TRBV5-4 and TRBJ2-5; TRBD2 matches 11 bases. Germline values: CDR1 SGHNT, CDR2 YYREEE (reference sequence). V lost 0 bases and J lost 5; bases outside the gene matches: 3. The CDR3 is 15 residues long. The CDR3 coding sequence is TGTGCCAGCAGCTTGGTGGTAGCGGGGGGGGAGACCCAGTACTTC. Translated: CASSLVVAGGETQYF.

The chain is built from TRBV2 and TRBJ2-1, with TRBD1 as a possible D gene (5 bases). The CDR3 length is 13 residues. V was cut by 9 bases and J by 2 bases, with 11 bases left in between. Germline V gene lookup returns CDR1 SNHLY and CDR2 FYNNEI. The CDR3: CASGAGTYNEQFF. CDR3 DNA sequence: TGTGCCAGTGGGGCAGGGACCTACAATGAGCAGTTCTTC.

As concerns this clone: The sample carries other DNA sequences with the same CDR3. This chain joins TRBV19 and TRBJ2-7; 8 bases align to TRBD2. Germline loops: CDR1 LNHDA, CDR2 SQIVND (reference sequence). With V trimmed by 1 base and J by 3 bases, 2 bases remained unmatched. This CDR3 is built from 14 residues. The CDR3 bases are TGTGCCAGTAGTATAGCGGGAGGGGGCTACGAGCAGTACTTC. Translating gives CASSIAGGGYEQYF.

The chain joins TRBV20-1 to TRBJ2-7; D ambiguous. The CDR3 has 11 residues. The V end was cut by 6 bases, the J end by 3 bases, with 9 bases between. CDR1 DFQATT and CDR2 SNEGSKA come from the germline V gene (reference sequence). DNA for the CDR3: TGCAGTGCAACAGAGTACTACGAGCAGTACTTC. Its protein is CSATEYYEQYF.

CDR3 protein: CASSPGLAGRFNEQFF. CDR3 sequence (DNA): TGTGCCAGCAGCCCCGGACTAGCGGGGAGGTTCAATGAGCAGTTCTTC. V and J are TRBV11-2 and TRBJ2-1; 12 bases line up with TRBD2. V lost 5 bases, J lost 6 bases, and 8 bases stayed unmatched. The CDR3 contains 16 residues. Germline lookup yields CDR1 SGHAT and CDR2 FQNNGV. Drawing the rest from reference TRBV11-2 and TRBJ2-1, the complete variable domain is EAGVAQSPRYKIIEKRQSVAFWCNPISGHATLYWYQQILGQGPKLLIQFQNNGVVDDSQLPKDRFSAERLKGVDSTLKIQPAKLEDSAVYLCASSPGLAGRFNEQFFGPGTRLTVL.

The V call is TRBV4-2, the J call TRBJ2-1; 8 bases agree with TRBD1. Germline-derived CDR1 and CDR2 are LGHNA and YNFKEQ. Trimming removed 0 bases from V and 4 bases from J; junction bases left unmatched: 8. This CDR3 spans 17 amino acids. In DNA, the CDR3 is TGTGCCAGCAGCCAAGATTGGCCGGGACAGGTGTACAATGAGCAGTTCTTC. Translating gives CASSQDWPGQVYNEQFF.

The CDR3 region is CATRTSGRPYEQYF. CDR3 DNA sequence: TGTGCCACCAGGACTAGCGGGAGACCCTACGAGCAGTACTTC. V is TRBV10-3 and J is TRBJ2-7, with TRBD2 matching over 13 bases. With 10 bases clipped from V and 2 bases from J, the junction kept 5 bases outside the gene matches. The CDR3 is 14 amino acids. Germline loops: CDR1 ENHRY, CDR2 SYGVKD.

The chain carries TRBV7-9 and TRBJ2-3; D might be TRBD2 (6 bases). V gave up 4 bases and J gave up 2 bases, with 19 bases separating them. Germline V gene sequence: CDR1 SEHNR, CDR2 FQNEAQ (reference sequence). The CDR3 sequence is 17 residues long. In nucleotides, the CDR3 is TGTGCCAGCAGCTCGCCGCCGGGACTCCCCATCACAGATACGCAGTATTTT. Translation: CASSSPPGLPITDTQYF.

The chain employs TRBV19 and TRBJ1-2, with a tentative D call TRBD1 (5 bases). Between the trimmed V and J ends, which lost 1 base and 7 bases, there was a span of 10 bases. The CDR3 extends over 13 amino acids. In germline, CDR1 is LNHDA, CDR2 SQIVND (reference sequence). The CDR3 nucleotides read TGTGCCAGTAGTATAGTACGAGACAGTGGCTACACCTTC. Translated, it gives CASSIVRDSGYTF.

This chain joins TRBV7-9 and TRBJ2-7; 10 bases are a match to TRBD2. Germline trimming cut 1 base from V and 2 bases from J; bases unmatched to any gene: 2. The CDR3 has 15 residues. CDR1 is SEHNR and CDR2 is FQNEAQ in the germline V gene (reference sequence). The CDR3 reads CASSLEGLAAYEQYF. The DNA for the CDR3 is TGTGCCAGCAGCTTAGAAGGACTAGCGGCCTACGAGCAGTACTTC.

V is TRBV30 and J is TRBJ2-7; TRBD2 matches at 9 bases. Trimming at V came to 3 bases and at J to 3 bases, leaving 6 bases not matched to a gene. The CDR3 spans 14 residues. Per germline, CDR1 GTSNPN and CDR2 SVGIG (reference sequence). Here the CDR3 reads CAWSGGRAFYEQYF. The CDR3 region has the DNA TGTGCCTGGAGCGGCGGGAGGGCCTTCTACGAGCAGTACTTC. Looking up the rest from reference TRBV30 and TRBJ2-7 gives the full variable domain: SQTIHQWPATLVQPVGSPLSLECTVEGTSNPNLYWYRQAAGRGLQLLFYSVGIGQISSEVPQNLSASRPQDRQFILSSKKLLLSDSGFYLCAWSGGRAFYEQYFGPGTRLTVT.

Comments on this clone: Other DNA sequences of this sample code for an identical CDR3. V usage is TRBV28 and J usage is TRBJ1-5; perhaps TRBD1 as D (5 bases). V was clipped by 3 bases and J by 4 bases, with 7 bases between them. Germline-derived CDR1 and CDR2 are MDHEN and SYDVKM. This CDR3 region has 13 residues. CDR3 amino acids: CASSFRANQPQHF. The CDR3 DNA sequence: TGTGCCAGCAGTTTCAGGGCTAATCAGCCCCAGCATTTT.

The J gene is TRBJ2-7, the V gene TRBV10-3, with unresolved D. V dropped 0 bases and J dropped 3 bases, with 3 bases sitting between them. Germline V gene data show CDR1 as ENHRY and CDR2 as SYGVKD. This CDR3 contains 12 residues. CDR3 in amino acids: CAISESDYEQYF. The CDR3 nucleotides read TGTGCCATCAGTGAGTCGGACTACGAGCAGTACTTC.

The chain joins TRBV6-5 to TRBJ2-7; 8 bases line up with TRBD2. Germline V gives CDR1 MNHEY, CDR2 SVGAGI. The CDR3 is 13 amino acids. V shed 6 bases and J 4 bases; nucleotides not matched to a gene: 5. The CDR3 loop reads CASRGTSRYEQYF. The DNA for the CDR3 is TGTGCCAGCAGGGGGACTAGTAGGTACGAGCAGTACTTC.

This chain joins TRBV28 and TRBJ2-1; 11 nucleotides align to TRBD2. Germline CDR1 is MDHEN and CDR2 is SYDVKM. The CDR3 has 16 amino acids. The V gene end was trimmed by 8 bases and the J gene end by 9 bases; junction bases not matched to a gene: 15. This CDR3 is CASHSTSGSRTGEQFF. Written as DNA, the CDR3 is TGTGCCAGCCATTCTACTAGCGGGAGTCGTACCGGTGAGCAGTTCTTC.

The chain has TRBV4-2 and TRBJ2-3, with 8 nucleotides matching TRBD2. Germline V CDR1 and CDR2: LGHNA, YNFKEQ. This CDR3 contains 17 residues. V shed 0 bases and J 2 bases; nucleotides not matched to a gene: 7. The CDR3 sequence: CASSQDPGLALTDTQYF. Written as DNA, the CDR3 is TGTGCCAGCAGCCAAGATCCCGGACTAGCCCTCACAGATACGCAGTATTTT.

V usage is TRBV28 and J usage is TRBJ1-5; 7 nucleotides line up with TRBD1. J was trimmed by 4 bases and V by 4 bases; bases with no gene match: 10. The CDR3 is 16 amino acids. Germline V lookup: CDR1 MDHEN, CDR2 SYDVKM. The CDR3 sequence: CASSSSTGRLNQPQHF. CDR3 nucleotides: TGTGCCAGCAGTTCCTCGACAGGGAGGTTGAATCAGCCCCAGCATTTT.

The chain uses TRBV6-1 and TRBJ1-3, with D possibly matching TRBD1 (5 bases). The CDR3 has 13 residues. Germline V gene sequence: CDR1 MNHNS, CDR2 SASEGT. V lost 3 bases to trimming and J lost 8 bases, with 11 bases between them. CDR3 bases: TGTGCCAGCAGTGACACAGGCGGGGACACCATATATTTT. Its protein is CASSDTGGDTIYF.

The table lists this clone with a count of one. The chain recombines TRBV7-9 with TRBJ2-7, with 7 bases aligning to TRBD1. The CDR3 consists of 14 residues. The V gene's germline CDR1 is SEHNR and CDR2 FQNEAQ (reference sequence). Trimming removed 5 bases from V and 7 bases from J; junction bases left unmatched: 11. This chain's CDR3 is CASSVEQGTGEQYF. CDR3 nucleotides: TGTGCCAGCAGCGTCGAACAGGGGACGGGAGAGCAGTACTTC.